Here is one T cell receptor (beta chain) with its context. This clonotype was seen a few times. The specificity of this receptor is unknown. No clone much larger than this one lies a single base away; base qualities are absent. The data are from a study of T cell repertoires in aging, cancer and after chemotherapy (dated by TCRdb to about 2019). With respect to the entire study: Donors were distributed across six age groups ranging from 30 or younger to 70 or older, with at least three individuals included per group. Peripheral blood TCR beta repertoires from healthy donors and cancer patients were profiled to examine immunoaging and T cell reconstitution after chemotherapy. Around 10 million TCR reads were contained in the full dataset. A cohort of some 210 cancer patients (approximately 90 with hematological and approximately 120 with solid cancers) was assembled, and about 95 healthy donors were included as a reference group. Control TCR repertoires from healthy donors were recorded over several months to years, and clear clonal overlap was observed across re-sampling.

General conclusions and limits of the study: In healthy donors, the decline in TCR diversity with age was mainly due to loss of richness, whereas in cancer patients loss of evenness also played a role. Median generation probability increased over the chemotherapy interval in both cancer cohorts, suggesting repertoire reconstitution through rebound thymic output. Significantly lower blood TCR diversity and higher clonality were observed in untreated patients with hematological or solid cancers than in age-matched healthy donors. According to the authors, the repertoire data do not allow conclusions to be drawn about immunological memory after chemotherapy.

Rearranged TRB sequences spanning V, D and J segments were amplified in a multiplex touch-down PCR with a mixed TRB-A/B primer pool. Illumina adapters and sample indices were added to the amplicons in two consecutive PCR reactions performed with Phusion HS II polymerase. Amplicons were gel-purified with the NucleoSpin Gel and PCR Clean-up kit, then checked with Qubit and an Agilent 2100 Bioanalyzer. Sequencing of libraries was carried out on an Illumina MiSeq in 600-cycle, single-indexed, paired-end runs. On the study's bioinformatics: TRB sequences were processed with MiXCR versions 2.12 and 3.0.5. Each unique CDR3 nucleotide sequence counted as one clone, and only productive sequences with at least two reads were retained. Shannon diversity, evenness, clonality (one minus evenness), and alpha-parameterized diversity profiles from alpha 0 to 5 were included as repertoire metrics. The IGoR algorithm was used to calculate generation probabilities of clones in the paired pre- and post-chemotherapy samples. The public sequencing data were trimmed at Q25 with fastp and processed into clonotypes with MiXCR by TCRdb, which kept only in-frame beta chains. Each entry is one CDR3 protein sequence, shown with its most common DNA and genes. The V and J calls and clone size come from TCRdb's table, not from the authors' own analysis. The sample includes 9,500 to 11,000 distinct CDR3 sequences, with 40% to 45% observed a single time. The top ten clonotypes cover approximately 7% of the sample.

From a lookup of the germline V gene (reference sequence), CDR1 and CDR2 are LNHDA and SQIVND. The germline V end is reduced by 6 bases and the J end by 14 bases; junction bases left unmatched: 12. CDR3 length: 14 amino acids, cysteine to phenylalanine. The sequence is cut down to CDR3 DNA, 42 bases in frame from base 1. TCR beta rearrangements were amplified from genomic DNA isolated from peripheral blood, not from sorted cells or RNA. This receptor was obtained from a human donor in good health. The rearrangement combines TRBV19 with TRBJ1-6, with 8 junctional bases fitting TRBD1. The sequenced sample was blood. The CDR3 corresponds to CASSGQGAPGALHF. At the DNA level, the sequence is TGTGCCAGTAGCGGACAGGGCGCCCCTGGGGCCCTCCACTTT.